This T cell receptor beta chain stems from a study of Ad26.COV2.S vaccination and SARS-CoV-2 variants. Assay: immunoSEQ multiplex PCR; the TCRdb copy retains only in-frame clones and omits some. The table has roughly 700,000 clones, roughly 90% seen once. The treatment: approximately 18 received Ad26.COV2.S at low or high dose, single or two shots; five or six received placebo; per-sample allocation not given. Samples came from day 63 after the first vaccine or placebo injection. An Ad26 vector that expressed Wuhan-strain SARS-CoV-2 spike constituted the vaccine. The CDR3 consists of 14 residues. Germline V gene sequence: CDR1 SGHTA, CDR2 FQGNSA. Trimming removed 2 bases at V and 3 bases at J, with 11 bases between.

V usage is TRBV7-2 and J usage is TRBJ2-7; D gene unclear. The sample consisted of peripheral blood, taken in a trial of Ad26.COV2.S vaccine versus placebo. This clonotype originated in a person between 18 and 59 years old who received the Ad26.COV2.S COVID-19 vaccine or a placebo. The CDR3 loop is CASSLLIGFYEQYF. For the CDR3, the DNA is TGTGCCAGCAGCTTATTAATTGGATTCTACGAGCAGTACTTC.